The 11 T cell receptor beta chains in this list originate from one sample, sequenced in a study of regulatory T cells in long-lasting Graves disease. To make TCR beta libraries, researchers used iRepertoire HTBI primers and Arm-PCR of CDR3 regions. TCRdb re-analysed the multiplex PCR reads in MiXCR, keeping a single row per CDR3 protein. Altogether a few hundred thousand distinct CDR3 sequences are present, under 25% being singletons, with the ten largest covering 13% to 15%. Time point in this sample: persistent/refractory GD, antithyroid drugs over 5 years with positive TRAb. Making the TCR library involved RNA that had been extracted from PBMCs. The starting material was peripheral blood mononuclear cells (PBMCs), obtained when the disease was refractory, from a patient treated with antithyroid drugs. The receptors were gathered from a female donor with Graves disease.

The V and J genes are TRBV9 and TRBJ1-1; 8 bases are shared with TRBD1. Unmatched junction bases numbered 5, after V lost 4 bases and J lost 3 bases. The CDR3 runs to 14 residues. The V gene's germline CDR1 is SGDLS and CDR2 YYNGEE. This CDR3 is CASSYAGGDTEAFF. Here the CDR3 DNA reads TGTGCCAGCAGCTACGCAGGGGGCGACACTGAAGCTTTCTTT.

This clonotype was observed a few times. Just one base apart from a much larger clone, this may be a read error. The genes are TRBV20-1 and TRBJ1-1; D gene unclear. In germline, CDR1 is DFQATT, CDR2 SNEGSKA (reference sequence). CDR3 size: 12 residues. V was shortened by 3 bases and J by 1 base, with 6 bases between the two germline ends. CDR3 sequence: CSASQTNTEAFF. Here the CDR3 DNA reads TGCAGTGCTAGCCAGACGAACACTGAAGCTTTCTTT.

The V call is TRBV5-6, the J call TRBJ1-1; D gene uncertain. Trimming shortened V by 0 bases and J by 2 bases, and 8 bases separated the two germline ends. The CDR3 length is 14 residues. Germline CDR1 reads SGHDT; CDR2 reads YYEEEE. In DNA form, the CDR3 reads TGTGCCAGCAGCTTGGCCCTGGAAAACACTGAAGCTTTCTTT. It specifies CASSLALENTEAFF.

This clonotype occurred many times. V gene TRBV15 combines with J gene TRBJ2-7; D may be TRBD1 or TRBD2 (6 bases each). This CDR3 contains 13 residues. Per germline, CDR1 LNHNV and CDR2 YYDKDF (reference sequence). Trimming cost V 8 bases and J 1 base, with 12 bases left between them. Here the CDR3 DNA reads TGTGCCACCCGGACAGCGGGTTCCTACGAGCAGTACTTC. This sequence encodes CATRTAGSYEQYF.

In regard to this clonotype: A much larger clone lies a single base off, so this may be a read error. This chain joins TRBV30 and TRBJ2-7, with D perhaps assigned TRBD1 or TRBD2 (5 bases each). Germline V lookup: CDR1 GTSNPN, CDR2 SVGIG (reference sequence). V lost 1 base, J lost 4 bases, and 14 bases lay in between. The CDR3 totals 14 residues. CDR3 amino acids: CAWSAAGWGYEQYF. DNA for the CDR3: TGTGCCTGGAGTGCAGCAGGATGGGGGTACGAGCAGTACTTC.

This clonotype was observed a few times. The chain links TRBV7-9 to TRBJ2-4, with 13 bases aligning to TRBD2. The CDR3 is 18 amino acids. The germline V gene has CDR1 SEHNR and CDR2 FQNEAQ (reference sequence). The V segment lost 1 base and the J segment 2 bases; nucleotides outside the gene matches: 5. DNA for the CDR3: TGTGCCAGCAGCTTAGAGAGACTAGCGGGAGGTCCCAAAAACATTCAGTACTTC. Its translation is CASSLERLAGGPKNIQYF.

As to this clonotype: The CDR3 ends on some other residue instead of the conserved phenylalanine or tryptophan, so this is likely a read error. This chain connects TRBV27 to TRBJ2-7; D might be TRBD1 (5 bases). The CDR3 runs 16 residues. The germline gives CDR1 MNHEY, CDR2 SMNVEV (reference sequence). V lost 6 bases and J lost 0, with 18 bases in between. The CDR3 protein is CASSVSVTASSYEQYL. The CDR3 DNA reads TGTGCCAGCAGCGTATCCGTGACAGCGAGCTCCTACGAGCAGTACCTC.

This clonotype was found many times. V gene TRBV24-1 combines with J gene TRBJ2-2, with a tentative D call TRBD2 (5 bases). Trimming took off 9 bases at V and 5 bases at J, with 15 bases between the two ends. The CDR3 has 14 amino acids. The germline CDR1 and CDR2 sequences are KGHDR and SFDVKD. CDR3 protein: CATGRNTRTGELFF. Here the CDR3 DNA reads TGTGCCACCGGCCGGAACACTAGAACCGGGGAGCTGTTTTTT.

This clonotype was seen many times. The chain employs TRBV6-1 and TRBJ2-7, with a weak D call TRBD2 (6 bases). Trimming left V 5 bases short and J 5 bases short, with 22 bases between. CDR1 is MNHNS, CDR2 SASEGT, per germline. The CDR3 extends over 16 amino acids. Here the CDR3 DNA reads TGTGCCAGCAGTCCAAGGGGAGGTGGGGAGGTCGACGAGCAGTACTTC. This translates into CASSPRGGGEVDEQYF.

This clonotype came up a few times. The rearrangement uses TRBV20-1 and TRBJ1-2; D is ambiguous. Trimming took 6 bases from V and 9 from J, leaving 23 bases between them. The germline gives CDR1 DFQATT, CDR2 SNEGSKA (reference sequence). This CDR3 spans 14 amino acids. CDR3 sequence (DNA): TGCAGTGCCCCTTCTGTTCTGGGATCTAAGAGCTACACCTTC. The encoded protein is CSAPSVLGSKSYTF.

This clonotype was counted only a few times. The V call is TRBV4-1, the J call TRBJ1-1, with 7 bases identical to TRBD1. Germline V CDR1 and CDR2: MGHRA, YSYEKL. CDR3 length equals 20 residues. Trimming at V came to 4 bases and at J to 4 bases, leaving 24 bases not matched to a gene. The CDR3: CASSLSGGETRGLSGTEAFF. In nucleotides, the CDR3 is TGCGCCAGCAGCCTTTCAGGGGGGGAAACCCGAGGTTTGTCTGGCACTGAAGCTTTCTTT.